A selection of T cell receptor beta chains follows, all from one sample in a study of cytomegalovirus exposure and HLA in healthy donors. The assay was immunoSEQ multiplex PCR, and TCRdb's table has in-frame clones only and misses some. The table records about 160,000 clones, around 88% of them present only once. Sample: PBMCs. The receptor source for this set is a woman younger than 35 in good health and CMV-seronegative. The CDR3 runs from the conserved cysteine through the conserved F or W. Fields, in order: clone size, J gene, V gene, D gene, CDR3 protein. A D gene is named only where the DNA matches it firmly. Part of the rows lack a size; the others show once, few, many or a class for expanded clones.

clone size: .; J gene: TRBJ2-7; V gene: TRBV9; D gene: .; CDR3 protein: CASSEGLKLYEQYF
clone size: .; J gene: TRBJ1-1; V gene: TRBV5-1; D gene: .; CDR3 protein: CASSWRDGEAFF
clone size: .; J gene: TRBJ1-1; V gene: TRBV5-1; D gene: .; CDR3 protein: CASSLSGGQGNTEAFF
clone size: .; J gene: TRBJ2-1; V gene: TRBV5-1; D gene: .; CDR3 protein: CASSLGLAHNEQFF
clone size: once; J gene: TRBJ2-7; V gene: TRBV12-5; D gene: .; CDR3 protein: CASGSSGVHEQYF
clone size: once; J gene: TRBJ1-3; V gene: TRBV29-1; D gene: TRBD1; CDR3 protein: CSVVGTEPWGNTIYF
clone size: .; J gene: TRBJ2-7; V gene: TRBV11-2; D gene: .; CDR3 protein: CASSFRQVPAYEQYF
clone size: few; J gene: TRBJ1-4; V gene: TRBV6-5; D gene: TRBD1; CDR3 protein: CASSYSGQGSRKKLFF
clone size: .; J gene: TRBJ1-1; V gene: TRBV6-1; D gene: .; CDR3 protein: CASSEGQTEAFF
clone size: .; J gene: TRBJ2-5; V gene: TRBV11-2; D gene: .; CDR3 protein: CASSLDLGPRQTQYF
clone size: .; J gene: TRBJ2-3; V gene: TRBV6-1; D gene: TRBD2; CDR3 protein: CASRSSGGAGDTQYF
clone size: .; J gene: TRBJ1-1; V gene: TRBV5-1; D gene: TRBD1; CDR3 protein: CASEPGGLNTEAFF
clone size: .; J gene: TRBJ1-2; V gene: TRBV6-5; D gene: .; CDR3 protein: CASSKPGHNNYGYTF
clone size: .; J gene: TRBJ1-2; V gene: TRBV9; D gene: .; CDR3 protein: CASSSQGVSGGYTF
clone size: .; J gene: TRBJ1-2; V gene: TRBV5-4; D gene: .; CDR3 protein: CASSLQAQGGYTF
clone size: .; J gene: TRBJ1-2; V gene: TRBV7-9; D gene: TRBD1; CDR3 protein: CASSLIVPRTGEDYGYTF
clone size: .; J gene: TRBJ1-2; V gene: TRBV7-3; D gene: TRBD1; CDR3 protein: CASSLTGGGYGYTF
clone size: .; J gene: TRBJ1-2; V gene: TRBV18; D gene: TRBD1; CDR3 protein: CASSPGQGMAGYTF
clone size: .; J gene: TRBJ2-5; V gene: TRBV29-1; D gene: .; CDR3 protein: CSVESEAGEETQYF
clone size: .; J gene: TRBJ2-1; V gene: TRBV7-2; D gene: TRBD2; CDR3 protein: CASSSITRGAKQFF
clone size: .; J gene: TRBJ1-1; V gene: TRBV30; D gene: .; CDR3 protein: CAWSMAAEAFF
clone size: .; J gene: TRBJ1-2; V gene: TRBV7-3; D gene: .; CDR3 protein: CASSSSPRSPYGYTF
clone size: .; J gene: TRBJ1-2; V gene: TRBV6-5; D gene: TRBD1; CDR3 protein: CASSYRDRGNYGYTF
clone size: .; J gene: TRBJ1-1; V gene: TRBV29-1; D gene: .; CDR3 protein: CSVAGGGSAEAFF
clone size: .; J gene: TRBJ2-1; V gene: TRBV9; D gene: TRBD1; CDR3 protein: CASSAGTGDYNEQFF
clone size: .; J gene: TRBJ2-4; V gene: TRBV12-1; D gene: .; CDR3 protein: CASSLDRGRNIQYF
clone size: .; J gene: TRBJ2-4; V gene: TRBV6-1; D gene: TRBD1; CDR3 protein: CASSFGTGKNIQYF
clone size: .; J gene: TRBJ2-2; V gene: TRBV7-2; D gene: TRBD2; CDR3 protein: CASSLLAGYTGELFF
clone size: .; J gene: TRBJ2-7; V gene: TRBV18; D gene: .; CDR3 protein: CASSYYESYEQYF
clone size: .; J gene: TRBJ2-7; V gene: TRBV4-1; D gene: .; CDR3 protein: CASSQVSVEGNEQYF
clone size: .; J gene: TRBJ1-5; V gene: TRBV7-9; D gene: .; CDR3 protein: CASSWGGSNQPQHF
clone size: .; J gene: TRBJ2-4; V gene: TRBV2; D gene: TRBD1; CDR3 protein: CASRETGFNIQYF
clone size: few; J gene: TRBJ2-5; V gene: TRBV6-6; D gene: .; CDR3 protein: CASSYSGMETQYF
clone size: .; J gene: TRBJ2-7; V gene: TRBV6-5; D gene: TRBD2; CDR3 protein: CASTALTSGNNEQYF
clone size: .; J gene: TRBJ1-1; V gene: TRBV4-1; D gene: .; CDR3 protein: CASSHPPQGTEAFF
clone size: .; J gene: TRBJ2-7; V gene: TRBV7-2; D gene: .; CDR3 protein: CASSIGPTSSYEQYF
clone size: few; J gene: TRBJ1-6; V gene: TRBV6-1; D gene: .; CDR3 protein: CASRGGDGTPLHF
clone size: once; J gene: TRBJ2-7; V gene: TRBV5-1; D gene: .; CDR3 protein: CASSLVVGTYEQYF
clone size: .; J gene: TRBJ1-1; V gene: TRBV5-1; D gene: TRBD1; CDR3 protein: CASSRDSSLRMNTEAFF
clone size: .; J gene: TRBJ1-1; V gene: TRBV19; D gene: .; CDR3 protein: CASSIRGIENTEAFF
clone size: .; J gene: TRBJ2-1; V gene: TRBV27; D gene: TRBD1; CDR3 protein: CASSPLTGAYNEQFF
clone size: .; J gene: TRBJ2-7; V gene: TRBV6-5; D gene: .; CDR3 protein: CASSYGQGTYEQYF
clone size: .; J gene: TRBJ2-1; V gene: TRBV27; D gene: TRBD1; CDR3 protein: CASSLEQGIDEQFF
clone size: .; J gene: TRBJ2-7; V gene: TRBV29-1; D gene: .; CDR3 protein: CSVEVRRAEEQYF
clone size: .; J gene: TRBJ1-5; V gene: TRBV19; D gene: .; CDR3 protein: CASGQTGQPWSQPQHF
clone size: .; J gene: TRBJ1-1; V gene: TRBV30; D gene: .; CDR3 protein: CAWTGLLNTEAFF
clone size: .; J gene: TRBJ1-1; V gene: TRBV5-1; D gene: .; CDR3 protein: CASSPGSNTEAFF
clone size: few; J gene: TRBJ1-5; V gene: TRBV19; D gene: .; CDR3 protein: CASSNRQAIDQPQHF
clone size: .; J gene: TRBJ1-2; V gene: TRBV18; D gene: .; CDR3 protein: CASSPRPEVWDYGYTF